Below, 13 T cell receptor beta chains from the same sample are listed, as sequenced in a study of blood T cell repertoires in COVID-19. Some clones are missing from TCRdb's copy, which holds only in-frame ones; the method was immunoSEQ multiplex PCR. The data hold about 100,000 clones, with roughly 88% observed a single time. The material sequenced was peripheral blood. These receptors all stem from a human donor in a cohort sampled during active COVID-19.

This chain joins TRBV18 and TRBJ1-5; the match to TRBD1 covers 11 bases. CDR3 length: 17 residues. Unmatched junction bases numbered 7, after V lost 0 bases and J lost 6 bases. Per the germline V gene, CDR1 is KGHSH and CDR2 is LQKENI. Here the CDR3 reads CASSPPAGGQGAQPQHF. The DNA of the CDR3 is TGTGCCAGCTCACCACCCGCCGGAGGACAGGGGGCTCAGCCCCAGCATTTT.

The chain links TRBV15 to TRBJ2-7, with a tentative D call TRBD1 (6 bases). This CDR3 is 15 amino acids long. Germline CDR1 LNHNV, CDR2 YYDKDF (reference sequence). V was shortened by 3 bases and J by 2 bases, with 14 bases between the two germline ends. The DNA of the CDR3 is TGTGCCACCAGCAGGGACGCTTCAGGGGCCTACGAGCAGTACTTC. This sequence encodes CATSRDASGAYEQYF.

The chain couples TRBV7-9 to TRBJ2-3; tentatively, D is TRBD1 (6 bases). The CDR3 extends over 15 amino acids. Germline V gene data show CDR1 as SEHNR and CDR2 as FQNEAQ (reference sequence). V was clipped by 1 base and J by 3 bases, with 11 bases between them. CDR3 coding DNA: TGTGCCAGCAGCTTAGGCTCCGACAGGACAGATACGCAGTATTTT. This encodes CASSLGSDRTDTQYF.

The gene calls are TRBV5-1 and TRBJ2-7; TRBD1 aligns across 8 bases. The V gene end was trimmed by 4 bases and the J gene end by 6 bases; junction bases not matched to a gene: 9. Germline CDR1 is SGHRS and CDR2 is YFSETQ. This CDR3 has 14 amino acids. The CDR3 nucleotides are TGCGCCAGCAGCCCCGGACAGGGATTCGGCGAGCAGTACTTC. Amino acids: CASSPGQGFGEQYF.

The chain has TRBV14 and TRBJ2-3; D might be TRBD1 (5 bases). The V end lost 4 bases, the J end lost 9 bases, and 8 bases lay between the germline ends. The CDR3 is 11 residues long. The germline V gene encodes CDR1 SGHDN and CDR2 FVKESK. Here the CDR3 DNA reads TGTGCCAGCAGCCCGGACAAAACGCAGTATTTT. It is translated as CASSPDKTQYF. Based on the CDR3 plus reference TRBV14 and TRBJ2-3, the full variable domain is EAGVTQFPSHSVIEKGQTVTLRCDPISGHDNLYWYRRVMGKEIKFLLHFVKESKQDESGMPNNRFLAERTGGTYSTLKVQPAELEDSGVYFCASSPDKTQYFGPGTRLTVL.

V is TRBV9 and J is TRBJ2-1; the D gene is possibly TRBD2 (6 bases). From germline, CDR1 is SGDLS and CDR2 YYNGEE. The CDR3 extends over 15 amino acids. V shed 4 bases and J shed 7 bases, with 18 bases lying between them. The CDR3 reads CASSILDGGLNEQFF. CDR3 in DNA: TGTGCCAGCAGCATCTTAGACGGAGGGTTAAATGAGCAGTTCTTC.

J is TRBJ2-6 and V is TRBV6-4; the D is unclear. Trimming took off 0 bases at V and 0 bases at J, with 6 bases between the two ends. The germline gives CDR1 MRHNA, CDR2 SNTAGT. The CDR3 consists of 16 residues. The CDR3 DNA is TGTGCCAGCAGTGACTCGGCAGACTCTGGGGCCAACGTCCTGACTTTC. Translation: CASSDSADSGANVLTF.

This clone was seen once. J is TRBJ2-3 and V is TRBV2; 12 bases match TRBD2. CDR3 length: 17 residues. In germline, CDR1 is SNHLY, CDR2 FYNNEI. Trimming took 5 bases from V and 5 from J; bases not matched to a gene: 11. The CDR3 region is CASSPRTSGKDRDTQYF. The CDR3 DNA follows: TGTGCCAGCAGTCCCCGGACTAGCGGGAAAGACCGAGATACGCAGTATTTT.

CDR3 amino acids: CASSFAGADEQYF. For the CDR3, the DNA is TGCGCCAGCAGCTTTGCGGGGGCCGACGAGCAGTACTTC. The chain has TRBV5-1 and TRBJ2-7; possibly TRBD2 for D (7 bases). Trimming left V 2 bases short and J 5 bases short, with 11 bases between. Germline V lookup: CDR1 SGHRS, CDR2 YFSETQ. The CDR3 is made up of 13 amino acids.

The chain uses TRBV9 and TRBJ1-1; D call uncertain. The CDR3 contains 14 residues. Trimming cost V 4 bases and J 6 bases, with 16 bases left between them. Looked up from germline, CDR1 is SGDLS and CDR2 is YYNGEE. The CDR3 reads CASSYVSPGAEAFF. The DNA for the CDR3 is TGTGCCAGCAGCTACGTGTCTCCCGGTGCTGAAGCTTTCTTT.

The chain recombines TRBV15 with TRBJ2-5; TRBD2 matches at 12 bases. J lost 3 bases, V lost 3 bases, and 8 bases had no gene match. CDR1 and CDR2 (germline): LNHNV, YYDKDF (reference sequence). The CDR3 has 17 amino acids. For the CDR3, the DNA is TGTGCCACCAGCAGTGGATGGACTAGCGGGAAGGAAGAGACCCAGTACTTC. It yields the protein CATSSGWTSGKEETQYF. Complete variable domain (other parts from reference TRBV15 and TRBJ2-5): DAMVIQNPRYQVTQFGKPVTLSCSQTLNHNVMYWYQQKSSQAPKLLFHYYDKDFNNEADTPDNFQSRRPNTSFCFLDIRSPGLGDTAMYLCATSSGWTSGKEETQYFGPGTRLLVL.

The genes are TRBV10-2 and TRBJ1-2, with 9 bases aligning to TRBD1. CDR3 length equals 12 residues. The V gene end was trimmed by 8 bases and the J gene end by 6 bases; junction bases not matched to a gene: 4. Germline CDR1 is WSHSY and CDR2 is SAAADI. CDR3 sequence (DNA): TGCGCCAGCCGGACAGGGGACGATGGCTACACCTTC. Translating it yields CASRTGDDGYTF.

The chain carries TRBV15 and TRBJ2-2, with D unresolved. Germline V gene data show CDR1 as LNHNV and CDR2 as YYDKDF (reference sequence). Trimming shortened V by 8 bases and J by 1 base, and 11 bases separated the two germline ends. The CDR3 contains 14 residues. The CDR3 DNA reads TGTGCCACCCAAACAGCCCAGAACACCGGGGAGCTGTTTTTT. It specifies CATQTAQNTGELFF.